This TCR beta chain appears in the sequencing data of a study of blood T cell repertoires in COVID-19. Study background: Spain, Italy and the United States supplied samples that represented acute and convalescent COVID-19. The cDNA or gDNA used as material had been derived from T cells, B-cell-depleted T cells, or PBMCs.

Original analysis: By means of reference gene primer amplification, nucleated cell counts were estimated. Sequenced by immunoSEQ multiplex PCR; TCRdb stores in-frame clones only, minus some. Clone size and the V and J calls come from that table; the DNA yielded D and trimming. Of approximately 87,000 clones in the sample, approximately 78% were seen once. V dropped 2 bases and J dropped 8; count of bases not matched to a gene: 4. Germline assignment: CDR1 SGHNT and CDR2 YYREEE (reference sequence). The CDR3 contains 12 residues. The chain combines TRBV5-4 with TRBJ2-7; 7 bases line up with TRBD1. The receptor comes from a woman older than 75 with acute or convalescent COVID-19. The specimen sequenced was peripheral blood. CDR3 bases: TGTGCCAGCAGCTTTGGACAGGTCCAGCAGTACTTC. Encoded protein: CASSFGQVQQYF.